One and the same sample provided the 12 T cell receptor beta chains below, sequenced in a study of blood T cells in healthy people across ages. A second PCR, run for about 7 to 11 cycles, used a sample-barcoded 5' primer plus a J-beta primer mix. Each CDR3 protein gets one entry after TCRdb re-called the 5' RACE reads with MiXCR. The data hold about 1,500,000 distinct CDR3 sequences, with 25% to 30% observed a single time. Sequencing input: blood. These receptor sequences come from a woman in her twenties or thirties in good health.

This clonotype was observed a single time. This chain connects TRBV2 to TRBJ1-6, with D uncertain. The CDR3 loop spans 14 amino acids. The germline gives CDR1 SNHLY, CDR2 FYNNEI. V shed 6 bases and J shed 12 bases, with 18 bases lying between them. CDR3 bases: TGTGCCAGCAGCGCCTTCGGGGTAATAGAACCCCTCCACTTT. As protein: CASSAFGVIEPLHF.

This clonotype has just a few counts. The chain uses TRBV5-6 and TRBJ2-1, with TRBD1 matching over 10 bases. V shed 4 bases and J 3 bases; nucleotides not matched to a gene: 4. The germline gives CDR1 SGHDT, CDR2 YYEEEE. The length of the CDR3 is 15 residues. This chain's CDR3 is CASSVDRGVYNEQFF. In DNA, the CDR3 is TGTGCCAGCAGCGTGGACAGGGGGGTCTACAATGAGCAGTTCTTC.

This clonotype was seen repeatedly, ten times or more. The chain has TRBV29-1 and TRBJ1-2, with D perhaps TRBD1 (6 bases). Trimming took off 2 bases at V and 4 bases at J, with 17 bases between the two ends. The CDR3 covers 15 residues. CDR1 is SQVTM and CDR2 is ANQGSEA in the germline V gene. The CDR3 sequence: CSVETEKTGLYGYTF. The DNA for the CDR3 is TGCAGCGTTGAAACAGAAAAGACAGGTCTCTATGGCTACACCTTC.

This clonotype was seen a few times. A junction boundary mismatches the germline segment, possibly from a read error. The rearrangement uses TRBV27 and TRBJ2-1, with 13 bases aligning to TRBD2. The V gene's germline CDR1 is MNHEY and CDR2 SMNVEV (reference sequence). The length of the CDR3 is 17 residues. CDR3 amino acids: CAISLRWGTSGINEQFF. The CDR3 region has the DNA TGTGCCATCAGTTTACGCTGGGGGACTAGCGGGATCAATGAGCAGTTCTTC.

The chain uses TRBV10-3 and TRBJ2-1; possibly TRBD2 for D (7 bases). CDR1 ENHRY and CDR2 SYGVKD come from the germline V gene. This CDR3 is 14 amino acids long. Trimming pared 4 bases from V and 4 bases from J, leaving 11 bases between. Here the CDR3 reads CAISAGGGYNEQFF. In DNA, the CDR3 is TGTGCCATCAGTGCGGGGGGCGGATACAATGAGCAGTTCTTC.

The chain links TRBV27 to TRBJ2-3; 7 bases align to TRBD2. Germline CDR1 and CDR2: MNHEY and SMNVEV (reference sequence). This CDR3 is built from 17 residues. The V segment lost 5 bases and the J segment 5 bases; nucleotides outside the gene matches: 16. CDR3 DNA sequence: TGTGCCAGCAGTCCCGTCGGGGCACTAGCGCGGTTAGATACGCAGTATTTT. This gives the protein CASSPVGALARLDTQYF.

This clonotype was counted once. This chain joins TRBV5-6 and TRBJ1-1; 8 bases match TRBD1. Germline V gene lookup returns CDR1 SGHDT and CDR2 YYEEEE. J gave up 4 bases and V 4 bases, and 6 bases lay outside the gene matches. This CDR3 is built from 14 residues. The CDR3, as DNA: TGTGCCAGCAGCCATGGACAGGGAAGCACTGAAGCTTTCTTT. Protein product: CASSHGQGSTEAFF.

The gene calls are TRBV5-1 and TRBJ2-1, with 7 bases identical to TRBD1. This CDR3 comprises 13 residues. CDR1 and CDR2 from the germline V gene are SGHRS and YFSETQ. J lost 6 bases, V lost 4 bases, and 4 bases had no gene match. The CDR3 DNA follows: TGCGCCAGCAGCGGGGCAGGGGGCAATGAGCAGTTCTTC. It encodes CASSGAGGNEQFF.

This clonotype was found many times. The J gene is TRBJ2-3, the V gene TRBV12-3 or TRBV12-4; 8 nucleotides align to TRBD2. The CDR3 consists of 11 residues. Trimming at V came to 6 bases and at J to 8 bases, leaving 1 base not matched to a gene. The chain's CDR3 is CASRAGGTQYF. The CDR3, as DNA: TGTGCCAGCAGGGCGGGGGGTACGCAGTATTTT.

The chain recombines TRBV24-1 with TRBJ2-1; 9 bases fit TRBD1. J gave up 5 bases and V 8 bases, and 18 bases lay outside the gene matches. CDR3 length: 18 amino acids. Germline loops: CDR1 KGHDR, CDR2 SFDVKD. In DNA, the CDR3 is TGTGCCACCAATGGCCCTCTACAGACAGGGGGAGGGAACAATGAGCAGTTCTTC. Its translation is CATNGPLQTGGGNNEQFF.

The gene calls are TRBV30 and TRBJ2-1, with 8 bases that match TRBD2. The CDR3 covers 15 residues. Germline V gene lookup returns CDR1 GTSNPN and CDR2 SVGIG (reference sequence). Germline trimming cut 4 bases from V and 1 base from J; bases unmatched to any gene: 6. The CDR3 reads CAWKQLAGSYNEQFF. CDR3 in DNA: TGTGCCTGGAAACAGCTAGCGGGTTCCTACAATGAGCAGTTCTTC.

The V gene is TRBV7-9, the J gene TRBJ2-4; D may correspond to TRBD1 or TRBD2 (5 bases each). V lost 3 bases, J lost 5 bases, and 11 bases lay in between. The CDR3 covers 14 residues. Per germline, CDR1 SEHNR and CDR2 FQNEAQ (reference sequence). CDR3 in amino acids: CASSFMRGQNIQYF. The CDR3 DNA follows: TGTGCCAGCAGCTTCATGAGGGGCCAAAACATTCAGTACTTC.